The clone carrying this TCR beta chain has more than one count but fewer than ten. The sample comes from a study of response to subunit inactivated influenza vaccine. Looked up from germline, CDR1 is ENHRY and CDR2 is SYGVKD. The length of the CDR3 is 14 residues. The V segment lost 2 bases and the J segment 6 bases; nucleotides outside the gene matches: 7. MiXCR was run by TCRdb on the RT-PCR reads, yielding one entry per CDR3 protein. The sample carries about 650,000 distinct CDR3 sequences, 14% recorded once. This clonotype originated in a man between 45 and 60 years old who received an inactivated influenza vaccine. The rearrangement uses TRBV10-3 and TRBJ2-7, with 7 nucleotides matching TRBD2. The source was PBMCs from blood, collected around 14 days before vaccination. For the CDR3, the DNA is TGTGCCATCAGTGAGGCGGGGTGGGAGGGCGAGCAGTACTTC. This codes for CAISEAGWEGEQYF.